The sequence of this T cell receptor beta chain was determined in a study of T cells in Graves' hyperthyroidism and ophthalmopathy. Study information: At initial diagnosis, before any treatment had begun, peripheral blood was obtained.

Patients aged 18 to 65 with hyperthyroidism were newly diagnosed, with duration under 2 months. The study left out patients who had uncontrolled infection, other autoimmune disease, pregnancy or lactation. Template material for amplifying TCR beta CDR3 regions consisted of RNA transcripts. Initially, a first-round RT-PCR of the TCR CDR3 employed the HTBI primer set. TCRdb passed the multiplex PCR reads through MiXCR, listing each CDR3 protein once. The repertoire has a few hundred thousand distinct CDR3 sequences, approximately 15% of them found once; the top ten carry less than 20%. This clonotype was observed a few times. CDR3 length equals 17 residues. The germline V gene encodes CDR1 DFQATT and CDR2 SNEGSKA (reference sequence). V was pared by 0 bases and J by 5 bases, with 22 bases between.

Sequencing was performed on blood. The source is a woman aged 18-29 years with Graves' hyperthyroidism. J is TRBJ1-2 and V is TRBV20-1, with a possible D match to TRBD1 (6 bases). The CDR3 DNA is TGCAGTGCTAGAGATCTCGGTCGAGACGGGGGCAGGTATGGCTACACCTTC. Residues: CSARDLGRDGGRYGYTF.